These 26 T cell receptor beta chains came from one sample sequenced in a study of OX40 agonist ivuxolimab in advanced cancers. Clones were read by immunoSEQ multiplex PCR, and TCRdb kept only the in-frame ones, dropping some. The sample carries 67,000 or so clones, just over 85% recorded once. This material consisted of CD4+ or CD8+ T cells sorted from blood, taken in a trial of the OX40 agonist ivuxolimab. These receptor sequences come from an adult with an advanced solid tumor such as melanoma, head and neck, liver or kidney cancer.

In its sample, this clone was seen once. The genes are TRBV19 and TRBJ2-1, with D uncertain. V was trimmed by 1 base and J by 9 bases, leaving 10 bases between them. Germline assignment: CDR1 LNHDA and CDR2 SQIVND (reference sequence). The CDR3 sequence is 13 residues long. The CDR3 sequence: CASSIAHLGEQFF. In nucleotides, the CDR3 is TGTGCCAGTAGTATAGCCCATCTGGGTGAGCAGTTCTTC.

This chain uses TRBV2 with TRBJ1-2; tentatively, D is TRBD1 (5 bases). CDR1 and CDR2 from the germline V gene are SNHLY and FYNNEI. The CDR3 length is 12 residues. Deletions cut 3 bases from V and 3 bases from J, with 5 bases between. Here the CDR3 DNA reads TGTGCCAGCAGTGAGGGGGACTATGGCTACACCTTC. It codes for CASSEGDYGYTF. Complete variable domain (other parts from reference TRBV2 and TRBJ1-2): EPEVTQTPSHQVTQMGQEVILRCVPISNHLYFYWYRQILGQKVEFLVSFYNNEISEKSEIFDDQFSVERPDGSNFTLKIRSTKLEDSAMYFCASSEGDYGYTFGSGTRLTVV.

This rearrangement joins TRBV14 to TRBJ2-2; 7 bases fit TRBD2. J lost 4 bases, V lost 0 bases, and 5 bases had no gene match. The germline V gene encodes CDR1 SGHDN and CDR2 FVKESK. The CDR3 runs to 16 residues. The CDR3: CASSQESGGITGELFF. The CDR3 bases are TGTGCCAGCAGCCAAGAATCCGGGGGGATCACCGGGGAGCTGTTTTTT.

The chain recombines TRBV5-4 with TRBJ2-7, with TRBD2 matching over 9 bases. From germline, CDR1 is SGHNT and CDR2 YYREEE (reference sequence). The ends lost 4 bases at V and 7 bases at J; junction bases unmatched: 15. The CDR3 extends over 16 amino acids. CDR3 DNA sequence: TGTGCCAGCAGCCGCACTAAGGGCGGGGGGGCTTGGGAGCAGTACTTC. Its protein product is CASSRTKGGGAWEQYF.

The V and J genes are TRBV21-1 and TRBJ1-1; the tabulated D call, TRBD1, remains unverified against the DNA. TRBV21-1 is annotated as a pseudogene. The CDR3 is 12 amino acids. For the CDR3, the DNA is TGTGCCAGCCCTCAGGGGAACACTGAAGCTTTCTTT. This sequence encodes CASPQGNTEAFF.

This clone was detected only once. A read error may account for a junction end that differs from germline. J is TRBJ2-7 and V is TRBV5-1; 8 positions match TRBD1. The CDR3 contains 14 residues. The germline V gene encodes CDR1 SGHRS and CDR2 YFSETQ. The chain's CDR3 is CASSLAGGIDEQYF. CDR3 DNA: TGTGCCAGCAGCTTGGCAGGGGGCATCGACGAGCAGTACTTC.

The chain is built from TRBV7-3 and TRBJ2-2; D perhaps matches TRBD1 (6 bases). This CDR3 contains 14 residues. Germline V gives CDR1 SGHTA, CDR2 FQGTGA. Trimming removed 5 bases at V and 3 bases at J, with 10 bases between. DNA of the CDR3: TGTGCCAGCAGCCCCCACAGGGACACCGGGGAGCTGTTTTTT. Translating gives CASSPHRDTGELFF.

This sequence joins TRBV5-1 and TRBJ1-6, with TRBD1 identical over 8 bases. There are 16 residues in the CDR3. Germline V gene data show CDR1 as SGHRS and CDR2 as YFSETQ. Losses at the gene ends were 0 bases for V and 7 bases for J; bases not matched to a gene: 6. CDR3 coding DNA: TGCGCCAGCAGCTTGGACAGGGGGTTCTCGAATTCACCCCTCCACTTT. Translation gives CASSLDRGFSNSPLHF.

The chain links TRBV5-1 to TRBJ2-1, with TRBD2 identical over 8 bases. The J segment lost 2 bases and the V segment lost 7 bases, leaving 14 bases of the junction unmatched. The CDR3 extends over 17 amino acids. Germline CDR1 reads SGHRS; CDR2 reads YFSETQ. The CDR3 loop is CASVPTLADLTYNEQFF. Here the CDR3 DNA reads TGCGCCAGCGTCCCCACACTAGCGGACTTGACCTACAATGAGCAGTTCTTC.

This chain joins TRBV9 and TRBJ2-5; 7 bases fit TRBD1. The CDR3 spans 16 residues. Germline-derived CDR1 and CDR2 are SGDLS and YYNGEE. Trimming at V came to 2 bases and at J to 4 bases, leaving 11 bases not matched to a gene. The CDR3 bases are TGTGCCAGCAGCGTCCAAGGGACAGTGAGGGGAGAGACCCAGTACTTC. Translating it yields CASSVQGTVRGETQYF.

This clone was counted between two and nine times. The chain combines TRBV19 with TRBJ1-2; 8 bases are a match to TRBD1. This CDR3 contains 15 residues. Looked up from germline, CDR1 is LNHDA and CDR2 is SQIVND (reference sequence). V shed 9 bases and J 2 bases; nucleotides not matched to a gene: 11. The CDR3 is CASRSGGPVNYGYTF. The CDR3 nucleotides read TGTGCCAGCCGATCAGGGGGCCCGGTCAACTATGGCTACACCTTC.

This clone has just one count. V is TRBV7-9 and J is TRBJ1-3, with D hard to call. V lost 3 bases to trimming and J lost 8 bases, with 14 bases between them. This CDR3 spans 14 amino acids. CDR1 and CDR2 (germline): SEHNR, FQNEAQ (reference sequence). The CDR3 here is CASSFGQDGDTIYF. The DNA of the CDR3 is TGTGCCAGCAGCTTTGGGCAGGACGGGGACACCATATATTTT.

The rearrangement joins TRBV7-2 to TRBJ1-5; D is possibly TRBD1 (5 bases). V was clipped by 1 base and J by 4 bases, with 11 bases between them. There are 15 residues in the CDR3. The V gene's germline CDR1 is SGHTA and CDR2 FQGNSA. The CDR3 protein is CASSLEGKENQPQHF. CDR3 sequence (DNA): TGTGCCAGCAGCTTAGAGGGGAAGGAAAATCAGCCCCAGCATTTT.

J is TRBJ2-1 and V is TRBV5-6, with no clear D. The germline CDR1 and CDR2 sequences are SGHDT and YYEEEE. This CDR3 comprises 13 residues. The V and J ends lost 2 bases and 8 bases respectively, with 11 bases between them. The CDR3 loop is CASSFQVLDEQFF. The CDR3 coding sequence is TGTGCCAGCAGCTTTCAGGTTCTGGATGAGCAGTTCTTC. The full variable domain, rest sourced from reference TRBV5-6 and TRBJ2-1, is DAGVTQSPTHLIKTRGQQVTLRCSPKSGHDTVSWYQQALGQGPQFIFQYYEEEERQRGNFPDRFSGHQFPNYSSELNVNALLLGDSALYLCASSFQVLDEQFFGPGTRLTVL.

The chain has TRBV11-2 and TRBJ2-3, with unresolved D. Trimming stripped 3 bases from V and 10 bases from J, with 8 bases between. Germline V lookup: CDR1 SGHAT, CDR2 FQNNGV. The CDR3 consists of 11 residues. The CDR3 is CASSFGVAQYF. CDR3 DNA: TGTGCCAGCAGCTTTGGGGTGGCGCAGTATTTT.

The CDR3 coding sequence is TGTGCCAGCAGCTCACCTGGACTAGCAGGCTATGAGCAGTTCTTC. Protein sequence: CASSSPGLAGYEQFF. J is TRBJ2-1 and V is TRBV5-6, with 8 positions matching TRBD2. V shed 3 bases and J 8 bases; nucleotides not matched to a gene: 10. CDR1 SGHDT and CDR2 YYEEEE come from the germline V gene. The CDR3 runs to 15 residues.

This clone was seen more than once but under ten times. J is TRBJ2-2 and V is TRBV27, with TRBD2 matching 9 bases. The V and J ends lost 2 bases and 6 bases, in that order; junction bases with no gene match: 1. Germline V CDR1 and CDR2: MNHEY, SMNVEV (reference sequence). This CDR3 has 14 amino acids. CDR3 coding DNA: TGTGCCAGCAGTTTAGCGGGGGGGCCCGGGGAGCTGTTTTTT. It yields the protein CASSLAGGPGELFF.

V gene TRBV25-1 combines with J gene TRBJ2-5; D tentatively fits TRBD1 or TRBD2 (5 bases each). Germline-derived CDR1 and CDR2 are MGHDK and SYGVNS. CDR3 length: 14 amino acids. The V end was cut by 0 bases, the J end by 5 bases, with 10 bases between. The CDR3 nucleotides are TGTGCCAGCAGTGAATATGGGGGTGGGGAGACCCAGTACTTC. This encodes CASSEYGGGETQYF.

The rearrangement links TRBV6-5 to TRBJ2-7; TRBD1 matches at 9 bases. Germline V gene lookup returns CDR1 MNHEY and CDR2 SVGAGI. V trimming: 5 bases; J trimming: 6 bases; junction bases outside the gene matches: 8. CDR3 length: 14 amino acids. The CDR3 sequence: CASSAGTGTGEQYF. Written as DNA, the CDR3 is TGTGCCAGCAGTGCCGGGACAGGGACCGGCGAGCAGTACTTC.

This clone was picked up a small number of times. Other nucleotide sequences from this sample produce the same CDR3. The chain carries TRBV28 and TRBJ1-5, with a tentative D call TRBD1 (6 bases). This CDR3 region has 15 residues. Germline V CDR1 and CDR2: MDHEN, SYDVKM. V lost 1 base to trimming and J lost 6 bases, with 13 bases between them. CDR3 nucleotide sequence: TGTGCCAGCAGTTTATTGGGGGGGGCGGGTCAGCCCCAGCATTTT. Amino acid sequence: CASSLLGGAGQPQHF.

A few counts support this clone. The chain employs TRBV2 and TRBJ1-5; D unclear. Germline CDR1 reads SNHLY; CDR2 reads FYNNEI. V lost 3 bases and J lost 7, with 7 bases in between. The CDR3 length is 12 residues. The CDR3 coding sequence is TGTGCCAGCAGTGATGTAGGGCAGCCCCAGCATTTT. Encoded protein: CASSDVGQPQHF.

The V call is TRBV9, the J call TRBJ2-3; 7 nucleotides align to TRBD2. Germline V gene sequence: CDR1 SGDLS, CDR2 YYNGEE. Germline trimming cut 4 bases from V and 0 bases from J; bases unmatched to any gene: 5. The CDR3 covers 15 residues. The CDR3 loop is CASSRTGGSTDTQYF. The CDR3 nucleotides read TGTGCCAGCAGCAGAACGGGGGGAAGCACAGATACGCAGTATTTT.

The rearrangement joins TRBV5-4 to TRBJ2-3; a possible D gene is TRBD1 (9 bases). The V gene lost 4 bases and the J gene lost 14 bases, with 20 bases spanning the gap. Germline-derived CDR1 and CDR2 are SGHNT and YYREEE (reference sequence). The length of the CDR3 is 13 residues. The CDR3 nucleotides are TGTGCCAGCAGCGTGTTAGCGGGACAGGGACGGTATTTT. This encodes CASSVLAGQGRYF.

This chain connects TRBV28 to TRBJ1-2; D perhaps matches TRBD1 (5 bases). The length of the CDR3 is 17 residues. CDR1 MDHEN and CDR2 SYDVKM come from the germline V gene. The V and J ends lost 6 bases and 2 bases respectively, with 22 bases between them. As DNA, the CDR3 is TGTGCCAGCAGCGCAAACTCGGGGGGAGAATACAACTATGGCTACACCTTC. It codes for CASSANSGGEYNYGYTF.

The chain recombines TRBV30 with TRBJ1-2; perhaps TRBD1 as D (6 bases). Trimming stripped 8 bases from V and 4 bases from J, with 14 bases between. Germline CDR1 reads GTSNPN; CDR2 reads SVGIG (reference sequence). The CDR3 is 12 residues long. The CDR3 here is CASGQQGYGYTF. CDR3 in DNA: TGTGCCAGCGGACAGCAGGGCTATGGCTACACCTTC. The full variable domain, completed using reference TRBV30 and TRBJ1-2, is SQTIHQWPATLVQPVGSPLSLECTVEGTSNPNLYWYRQAAGRGLQLLFYSVGIGQISSEVPQNLSASRPQDRQFILSSKKLLLSDSGFYLCASGQQGYGYTFGSGTRLTVV.

This sequence joins TRBV11-3 and TRBJ2-5; 8 bases align to TRBD2. The CDR3 is made up of 14 amino acids. The V gene's germline CDR1 is SGHNT and CDR2 YENEEA. Trimming removed 5 bases from V and 1 base from J; junction bases left unmatched: 3. CDR3 amino acids: CASSKGLAQETQYF. In DNA form, the CDR3 reads TGTGCCAGCAGCAAAGGACTAGCCCAAGAGACCCAGTACTTC. Combining the CDR3 with reference TRBV11-3 and TRBJ2-5 gives the whole variable domain EAGVVQSPRYKIIEKKQPVAFWCNPISGHNTLYWYLQNLGQGPELLIRYENEEAVDDSQLPKDRFSAERLKGVDSTLKIQPAELGDSAVYLCASSKGLAQETQYFGPGTRLLVL.